What follows are 13 T cell receptor beta chains derived from one specimen sequenced in a study of OX40 agonist ivuxolimab in advanced cancers. Library creation used the immunoSEQ multiplex PCR assay. TCRdb provides this immuneACCESS table in a form limited to in-frame rearrangements. Some clones are lacking; in checked studies, under half of them reflect an unresolved V gene, and why the rest are absent is not known. Counted in this sample were 60,000 or so clones; 70% to 85% of them appeared once. Roughly 2.3% of the sample lies in the top ten. The sample was CD4+ or CD8+ T cells sorted from blood, taken in a trial of the OX40 agonist ivuxolimab. The origin of the receptors is an adult with an advanced solid tumor such as melanoma, head and neck, liver or kidney cancer.

This chain links TRBV18 with TRBJ1-2, with D perhaps matching TRBD1 (6 bases). This CDR3 contains 14 residues. Per germline, CDR1 KGHSH and CDR2 LQKENI. V shed 4 bases and J shed 9 bases, with 18 bases lying between them. CDR3 DNA sequence: TGTGCCAGCTCACTCAGCCGGGACACCCAAAGCTACACCTTC. Translation: CASSLSRDTQSYTF. The whole variable domain, remainder taken from reference TRBV18 and TRBJ1-2, is NAGVMQNPRHLVRRRGQEARLRCSPMKGHSHVYWYRQLPEEGLKFMVYLQKENIIDESGMPKERFSAEFPKEGPSILRIQQVVRGDSAAYFCASSLSRDTQSYTFGSGTRLTVV.

This chain uses TRBV7-8 with TRBJ2-7, with TRBD2 matching 8 bases. V gave up 5 bases and J gave up 3 bases; unmatched junction bases: 6. CDR3 length equals 14 residues. From germline, CDR1 is SGHVS and CDR2 FQNEAQ. The CDR3 DNA reads as TGTGCCAGCAGCCCTGGCCTAGCGGGCTACGAGCAGTACTTC. Its protein is CASSPGLAGYEQYF. The variable domain in full, completed from reference TRBV7-8 and TRBJ2-7, reads GAGVSQSPRYKVAKRGQDVALRCDPISGHVSLFWYQQALGQGPEFLTYFQNEAQLDKSGLPSDRFFAERPEGSVSTLKIQRTQQEDSAVYLCASSPGLAGYEQYFGPGTRLTVT.

This clone has just a few counts. V is TRBV10-3 and J is TRBJ1-1; no reliable D call. CDR1 is ENHRY and CDR2 is SYGVKD in the germline V gene. This CDR3 is 11 amino acids long. The V end lost 5 bases, the J end lost 7 bases, and 8 bases lay between the germline ends. CDR3 coding DNA: TGTGCCATCAGTCAGTACGGTGAAGCTTTCTTT. Translating gives CAISQYGEAFF.

The rearrangement uses TRBV28 and TRBJ2-5, with D tentatively TRBD1 (7 bases). From germline, CDR1 is MDHEN and CDR2 SYDVKM. The CDR3 contains 15 residues. Between the trimmed V and J ends, which lost 5 bases and 4 bases, there was a span of 17 bases. The CDR3 protein is CASSTPRGAGETQYF. CDR3 sequence (DNA): TGTGCCAGCAGTACACCCAGGGGGGCGGGAGAGACCCAGTACTTC.

This chain's CDR3 is CASSPPGQGFQPQHF. The CDR3 DNA reads as TGTGCCAGCAGCCCTCCAGGACAGGGATTCCAGCCCCAGCATTTT. The rearrangement uses TRBV7-9 and TRBJ1-5; 8 bases are a match to TRBD1. The V gene end was trimmed by 5 bases and the J gene end by 7 bases; junction bases not matched to a gene: 10. The germline V gene has CDR1 SEHNR and CDR2 FQNEAQ (reference sequence). The CDR3 has 15 residues.

J is TRBJ2-7 and V is TRBV19; D is possibly TRBD2 (6 bases). The germline V gene encodes CDR1 LNHDA and CDR2 SQIVND (reference sequence). Trimming took 1 base from V and 2 from J, leaving 15 bases between them. The CDR3 extends over 16 amino acids. In DNA form, the CDR3 reads TGTGCCAGTAGTATAGGAGGAGGGTCAGGGACCTACGAGCAGTACTTC. Translating it yields CASSIGGGSGTYEQYF.

The V call is TRBV10-3, the J call TRBJ1-2, with TRBD1 as a possible D gene (5 bases). Germline V gene data show CDR1 as ENHRY and CDR2 as SYGVKD. V lost 5 bases to trimming and J lost 2 bases, with 12 bases between them. The length of the CDR3 is 14 residues. The CDR3 DNA is TGTGCCATCAGTTCCACTAGGGACAACTATGGCTACACCTTC. Encoded protein: CAISSTRDNYGYTF.

V usage is TRBV5-1 and J usage is TRBJ2-1; D remains ambiguous. The V and J ends lost 0 bases and 5 bases respectively, with 15 bases between them. The CDR3 loop spans 16 amino acids. Germline V gene lookup returns CDR1 SGHRS and CDR2 YFSETQ. CDR3 in DNA: TGCGCCAGCAGCTTGGATCGGCTCCTTCCCCACAATGAGCAGTTCTTC. The encoded protein is CASSLDRLLPHNEQFF.

V is TRBV10-3 and J is TRBJ2-1; a possible D gene is TRBD1 (6 bases). Germline V CDR1 and CDR2: ENHRY, SYGVKD. This CDR3 region has 16 residues. V lost 0 bases and J 5 bases, leaving 14 bases between the germline ends. CDR3 region: CAISESGVGANNEQFF. CDR3 bases: TGTGCCATCAGTGAGTCGGGGGTGGGGGCGAACAATGAGCAGTTCTTC.

The V and J genes are TRBV9 and TRBJ2-3; no clear D. The V end lost 3 bases, the J end lost 0 bases, and 20 bases lay between the germline ends. This CDR3 spans 18 amino acids. Germline V gene lookup returns CDR1 SGDLS and CDR2 YYNGEE. CDR3 sequence (DNA): TGTGCCAGCAGCGCCCCAGCCTGGCAAACAACTAGCACAGATACGCAGTATTTT. Encoded protein: CASSAPAWQTTSTDTQYF. The whole variable domain, remainder taken from reference TRBV9 and TRBJ2-3, is DSGVTQTPKHLITATGQRVTLRCSPRSGDLSVYWYQQSLDQGLQFLIQYYNGEERAKGNILERFSAQQFPDLHSELNLSSLELGDSALYFCASSAPAWQTTSTDTQYFGPGTRLTVL.

The count of this clone is one. The chain joins TRBV21-1 to TRBJ1-4. TRBV21-1 is reported as a pseudogene. This CDR3 has 14 residues. The DNA for the CDR3 is TGTGCCAGCAGCCCTCGGGGGGCCCAGGAAAAACTGTTTTTT. It specifies CASSPRGAQEKLFF.

DNA of the CDR3: TGTGCCAGCAGCAAGGGACAGGGGAGTTGGGAGCAGTTCTTC. Translation: CASSKGQGSWEQFF. The J gene is TRBJ2-1, the V gene TRBV5-4; 10 nucleotides agree with TRBD1. Germline CDR1 and CDR2: SGHNT and YYREEE (reference sequence). CDR3 size: 14 residues. Trimming at V came to 4 bases and at J to 10 bases, leaving 8 bases not matched to a gene.

The V and J genes are TRBV7-8 and TRBJ2-1; 7 nucleotides agree with TRBD1. The CDR3 is 15 amino acids. J lost 3 bases, V lost 5 bases, and 7 bases had no gene match. From germline, CDR1 is SGHVS and CDR2 FQNEAQ. Here the CDR3 DNA reads TGTGCCAGCAGCAGGAGACAGGGTGTCTACAATGAGCAGTTCTTC. Its protein product is CASSRRQGVYNEQFF. The full variable domain, in which reference TRBV7-8 and TRBJ2-1 provide the parts outside the CDR3, is GAGVSQSPRYKVAKRGQDVALRCDPISGHVSLFWYQQALGQGPEFLTYFQNEAQLDKSGLPSDRFFAERPEGSVSTLKIQRTQQEDSAVYLCASSRRQGVYNEQFFGPGTRLTVL.